This T cell receptor (beta chain) came from a study of blood T cell repertoires in COVID-19. The overall study: From T cells, B-cell-depleted T cells, or PBMCs came the material, which was cDNA or gDNA.

The CDR3 runs to 14 residues. Germline loops: CDR1 SNHLY, CDR2 FYNNEI. Trimming cost V 7 bases and J 5 bases; bases outside gene matches: 11. This study enrolled people aged about 18 to 90 from about two dozen US geographic areas. Cohorts were assigned according to the clinical history that participants reported. Assay used: immunoSEQ multiplex PCR; TCRdb lists only in-frame clones, some missing. Among around 280,000 clones listed, approximately 88% were seen once. The genes are TRBV2 and TRBJ2-7, with 7 positions matching TRBD1. The sample comprised PBMCs or T cells enriched from blood (not recorded which). The sequence derives from a woman aged 40-49 years who had recovered from COVID-19. The CDR3 nucleotides are TGTGCCAGCAAAAGGGGGACAGCAACTCACGAGCAGTACTTC. Translated: CASKRGTATHEQYF. The complete variable domain, with remaining parts taken from reference TRBV2 and TRBJ2-7, reads EPEVTQTPSHQVTQMGQEVILRCVPISNHLYFYWYRQILGQKVEFLVSFYNNEISEKSEIFDDQFSVERPDGSNFTLKIRSTKLEDSAMYFCASKRGTATHEQYFGPGTRLTVT.